Listed here is a single T cell receptor beta chain. Original processing methods: Estimation of nucleated cell counts was performed using reference gene primer amplification. Profiling relied on immunoSEQ multiplex PCR, and the TCRdb table lists in-frame clones only, not all of them. The V and J calls and clone size come from that table; D and trimming were worked out from the DNA. This table has 89,000 or so clones, roughly nine tenths appearing once. The Seattle site enrolled patients during active infection and followed them longitudinally. The length of the CDR3 is 13 residues. CDR1 and CDR2 (germline): LNHDA, SQIVND (reference sequence). Trimming at V came to 5 bases and at J to 7 bases, leaving 6 bases not matched to a gene. The record originates from a study of blood T cell repertoires in COVID-19. In the study overall: Sources were T cells, B-cell-depleted T cells, or PBMCs; the material itself was cDNA or gDNA.

This TCR derives from a man in his forties or fifties with COVID-19, enrolled during active disease. The sequencing sample was made of peripheral blood. This sequence joins TRBV19 and TRBJ2-7; 9 positions agree with TRBD1. In DNA form, the CDR3 reads TGTGCCAGTAGTTCCGGGACAGGGCGGGAGCAGTACTTC. This translates into CASSSGTGREQYF.